This TCR beta chain is drawn from a study of siplizumab effects on memory and regulatory T cells. General observations from the study: There were only a minor fraction of alloreactive clones that mapped to unstimulated subsets. Proliferating Tregs' suppressive function in siplizumab cultures went unconfirmed. A major contribution to the alloresponse seemed to be made by naive T cells, which seemed more diverse than memory cells.

Method: immunoSEQ multiplex PCR; TCRdb's copy keeps in-frame clones and lacks some. This sample has over 100,000 clones, with around 90% found just once. In the case of this clone: The target antigen is unknown.

J was trimmed by 0 bases and V by 5 bases; bases with no gene match: 9. This CDR3 is built from 16 residues. The V gene's germline CDR1 is MGHDK and CDR2 SYGVNS. V and J are TRBV25-1 and TRBJ2-5; 7 nucleotides agree with TRBD2. The sample taken for sequencing was Tregs sorted from blood. This receptor was obtained from a human donor in good health. CDR3: CASSPYSGGYQETQYF. CDR3 DNA: TGTGCCAGCAGTCCCTATTCCGGGGGGTACCAAGAGACCCAGTACTTC.